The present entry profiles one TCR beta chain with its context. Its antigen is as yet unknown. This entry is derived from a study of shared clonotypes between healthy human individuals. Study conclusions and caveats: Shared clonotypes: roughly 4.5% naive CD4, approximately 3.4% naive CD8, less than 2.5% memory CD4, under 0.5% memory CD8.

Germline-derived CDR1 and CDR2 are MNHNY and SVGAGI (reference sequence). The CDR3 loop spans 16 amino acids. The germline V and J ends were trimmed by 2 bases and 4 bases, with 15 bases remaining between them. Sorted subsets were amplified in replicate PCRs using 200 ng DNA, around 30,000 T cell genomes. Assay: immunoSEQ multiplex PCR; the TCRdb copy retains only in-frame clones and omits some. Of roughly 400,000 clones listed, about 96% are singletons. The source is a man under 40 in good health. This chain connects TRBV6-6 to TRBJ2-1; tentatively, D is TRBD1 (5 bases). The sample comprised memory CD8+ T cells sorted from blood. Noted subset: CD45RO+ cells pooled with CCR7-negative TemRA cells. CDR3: CASSYGVQALYNEQFF. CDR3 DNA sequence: TGTGCCAGCAGTTACGGCGTACAGGCGTTATACAATGAGCAGTTCTTC.